The T cell receptor beta chain under discussion was sequenced for a study of T-cell reconstitution after alpha-beta-depleted transplantation in children. TCRbeta library construction was performed incorporating unique molecular identifiers. One entry per CDR3 protein results from TCRdb running MiXCR on the PCR reads. The data hold 190,000 or so distinct CDR3 sequences, with about 6.4% observed a single time. This clonotype was detected only a few times. This TCR was sampled from a human donor who donated a stem cell graft to a child with Wiskott-Aldrich syndrome. The specimen was PBMCs from the stem cell graft donor, collected from the stem cell graft.

The CDR3 loop reads CASSLFGGNEQFF. In DNA, the CDR3 is TGCGCCAGCAGCTTGTTTGGCGGCAATGAGCAGTTCTTC. The chain employs TRBV5-1 and TRBJ2-1; the D is unclear. V lost 1 base, J lost 6 bases, and 8 bases lay in between. Germline loops: CDR1 SGHRS, CDR2 YFSETQ. The length of the CDR3 is 13 residues.